This T cell receptor (beta chain) stems from a study of T cells in Graves' hyperthyroidism and ophthalmopathy. PBMCs were collected from a roughly 9.7 ml volume of fresh peripheral blood. CDR1 DFQATT and CDR2 SNEGSKA come from the germline V gene (reference sequence). The CDR3 extends over 16 amino acids. V lost 4 bases, J lost 2 bases, and 10 bases stayed unmatched. What was amplified from RNA transcripts were TCR beta CDR3 regions. Using the HTBI primer set, a first-round RT-PCR was run on the TCR CDR3. One entry per CDR3 protein, called by TCRdb with MiXCR from the multiplex PCR reads. The table records approximately 430,000 distinct CDR3 sequences, less than 20% of them present only once. This clonotype has a count of ten or more.

What was sequenced was blood. The chain couples TRBV20-1 to TRBJ2-3, with 9 positions matching TRBD1. This clonotype was obtained from a woman younger than 30 with Graves' hyperthyroidism. This CDR3 is CSATPAGTGYTDTQYF. The CDR3 nucleotides are TGCAGTGCTACTCCGGCCGGGACAGGGTACACAGATACGCAGTATTTT.